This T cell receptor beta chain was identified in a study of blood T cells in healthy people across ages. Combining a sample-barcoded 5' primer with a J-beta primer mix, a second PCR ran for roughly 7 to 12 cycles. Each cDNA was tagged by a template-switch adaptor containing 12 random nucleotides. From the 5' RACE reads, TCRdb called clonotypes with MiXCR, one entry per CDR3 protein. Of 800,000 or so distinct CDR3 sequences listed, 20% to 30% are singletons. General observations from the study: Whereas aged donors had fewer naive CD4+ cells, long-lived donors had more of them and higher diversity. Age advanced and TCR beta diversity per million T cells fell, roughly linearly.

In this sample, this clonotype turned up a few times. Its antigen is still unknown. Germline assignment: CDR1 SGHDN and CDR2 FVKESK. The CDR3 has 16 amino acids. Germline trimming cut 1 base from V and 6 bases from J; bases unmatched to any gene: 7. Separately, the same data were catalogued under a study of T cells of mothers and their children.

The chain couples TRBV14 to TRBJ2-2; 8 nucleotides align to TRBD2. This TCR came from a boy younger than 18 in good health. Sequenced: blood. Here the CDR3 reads CASSQALGRGAGELFF. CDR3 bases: TGTGCCAGCAGCCAAGCCCTCGGGAGGGGCGCCGGGGAGCTGTTTTTT.